This T cell receptor (beta chain) stems from a study of OX40 agonist ivuxolimab in advanced cancers. Study overall: The study gave patients intravenous ivuxolimab at 0.01 to 10 mg/kg every 2 weeks. Among those treated, three patients had partial responses, one with hepatocellular carcinoma and two with cutaneous melanoma.

A note on this clone: What it binds is unknown.

Study results and limitations: Those patients achieving a partial response at 0.1-3.0 mg/kg showed among the lowest clonal expansion.

The table came from immunoSEQ multiplex PCR; TCRdb's copy has only in-frame clones and leaves some out. Of more than 80,000 clones in the sample, less than 95% were seen once. Trimming cost V 2 bases and J 0 bases, with 11 bases left between them. The length of the CDR3 is 16 residues. CDR1 and CDR2 (germline): MDHEN, SYDVKM. The sample consisted of CD4+ or CD8+ T cells sorted from blood, taken in a trial of the OX40 agonist ivuxolimab. This clonotype was obtained from an adult with an advanced solid tumor such as melanoma, head and neck, liver or kidney cancer. The chain is built from TRBV28 and TRBJ2-4; D unclear. The CDR3 DNA follows: TGTGCCAGCAGTTTAGGGTTAACCCTAGCCAAAAACATTCAGTACTTC. This sequence encodes CASSLGLTLAKNIQYF. Using reference TRBV28 and TRBJ2-4 for the parts outside the CDR3, the full variable domain is DVKVTQSSRYLVKRTGEKVFLECVQDMDHENMFWYRQDPGLGLRLIYFSYDVKMKEKGDIPEGYSVSREKKERFSLILESASTNQTSMYLCASSLGLTLAKNIQYFGAGTRLSVL.